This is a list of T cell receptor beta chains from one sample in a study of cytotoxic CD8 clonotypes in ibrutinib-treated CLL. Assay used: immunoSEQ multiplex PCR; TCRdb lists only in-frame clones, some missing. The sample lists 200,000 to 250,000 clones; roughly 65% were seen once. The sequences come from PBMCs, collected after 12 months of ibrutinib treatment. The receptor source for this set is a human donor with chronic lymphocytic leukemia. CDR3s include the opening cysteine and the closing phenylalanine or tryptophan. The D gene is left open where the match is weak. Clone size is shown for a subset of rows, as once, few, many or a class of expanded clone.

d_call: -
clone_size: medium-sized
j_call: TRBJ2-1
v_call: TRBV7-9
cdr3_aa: CASSEGLQGYEQFF
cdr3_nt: TGTGCCAGCAGCGAAGGACTTCAGGGCTATGAGCAGTTCTTC

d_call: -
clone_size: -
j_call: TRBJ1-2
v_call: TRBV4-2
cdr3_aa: CASSQENYGYTF
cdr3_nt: TGTGCCAGCAGCCAAGAGAACTATGGCTACACCTTC

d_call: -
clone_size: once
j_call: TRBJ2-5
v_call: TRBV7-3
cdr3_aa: CASSLRAGAETQYF
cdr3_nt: TGTGCCAGCAGCTTAAGGGCCGGGGCAGAGACCCAGTACTTC

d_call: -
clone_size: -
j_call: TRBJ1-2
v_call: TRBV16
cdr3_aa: CASSQSGYGYTF
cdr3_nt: TGTGCCAGCAGCCAATCCGGGTACGGCTACACCTTC

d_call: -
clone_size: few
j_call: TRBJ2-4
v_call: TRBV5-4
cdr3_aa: CASSLPGAGRAKNIQYF
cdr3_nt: TGTGCCAGCAGCCTCCCCGGGGCCGGGCGAGCCAAAAACATTCAGTACTTC

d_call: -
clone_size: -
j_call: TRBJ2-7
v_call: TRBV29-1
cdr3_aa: CSVHGVRISTDSYEQYF
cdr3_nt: TGCAGCGTCCACGGAGTCCGGATATCGACAGACTCTTACGAGCAGTACTTC

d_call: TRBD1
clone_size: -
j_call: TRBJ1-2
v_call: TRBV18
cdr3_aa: CASSPGGQGAFNYGYTF
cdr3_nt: TGTGCCAGCTCACCGGGAGGACAGGGGGCCTTTAACTATGGCTACACCTTC

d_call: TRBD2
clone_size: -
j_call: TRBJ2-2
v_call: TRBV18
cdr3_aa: CASSPPGLAGAGTGELFF
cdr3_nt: TGTGCCAGCTCACCCCCGGGACTAGCGGGAGCGGGCACCGGGGAGCTGTTTTTT

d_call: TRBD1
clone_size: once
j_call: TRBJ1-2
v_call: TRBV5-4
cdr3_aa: CASSSPGGWGYTF
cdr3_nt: TGTGCCAGCAGCTCACCAGGGGGCTGGGGCTACACCTTC

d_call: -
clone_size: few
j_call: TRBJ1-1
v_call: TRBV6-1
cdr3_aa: CASSRTGEGTEAFF
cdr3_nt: TGTGCCAGCAGCCGCACAGGTGAGGGCACTGAAGCTTTCTTT

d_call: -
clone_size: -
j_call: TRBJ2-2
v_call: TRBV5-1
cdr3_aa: CASSSKRGSDTGELFF
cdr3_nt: TGCGCCAGCAGCTCAAAGAGAGGGTCGGACACCGGGGAGCTGTTTTTT

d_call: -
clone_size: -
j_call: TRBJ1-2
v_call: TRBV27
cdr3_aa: CASRAPGRVEGGYTF
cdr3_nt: TGTGCCAGCAGGGCCCCGGGAAGGGTTGAAGGAGGCTACACCTTC

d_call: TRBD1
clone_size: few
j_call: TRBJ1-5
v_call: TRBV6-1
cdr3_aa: CASRLQGDQPQHF
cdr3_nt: TGTGCCAGCAGACTACAGGGGGATCAGCCCCAGCATTTT

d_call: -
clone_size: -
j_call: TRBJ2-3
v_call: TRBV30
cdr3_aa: CAWSHGPAATDTQYF
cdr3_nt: TGTGCCTGGTCCCACGGTCCGGCGGCTACAGATACGCAGTATTTT

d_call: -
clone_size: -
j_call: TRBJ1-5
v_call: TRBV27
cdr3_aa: CASSSAGEDQPQHF
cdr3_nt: TGTGCCAGCAGTTCCGCCGGGGAAGATCAGCCCCAGCATTTT

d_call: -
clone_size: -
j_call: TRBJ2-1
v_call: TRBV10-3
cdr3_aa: CAISESTAMEQFF
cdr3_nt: TGTGCCATCAGTGAGTCAACGGCCATGGAGCAGTTCTTC

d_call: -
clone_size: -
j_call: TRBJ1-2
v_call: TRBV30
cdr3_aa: CAQGDYGYTF
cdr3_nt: TGTGCCCAAGGGGACTATGGCTACACCTTC

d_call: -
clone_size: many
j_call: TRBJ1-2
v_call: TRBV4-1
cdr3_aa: CASSPLKPPSLNYGYTF
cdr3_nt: TGCGCCAGCAGCCCGTTGAAGCCCCCCAGTCTTAACTATGGCTACACCTTC

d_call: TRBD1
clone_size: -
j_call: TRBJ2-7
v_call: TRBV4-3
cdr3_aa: CASSQSETGSKQYF
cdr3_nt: TGCGCCAGCAGCCAATCCGAGACAGGGTCGAAGCAGTACTTC

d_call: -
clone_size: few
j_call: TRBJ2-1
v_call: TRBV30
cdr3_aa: CALGDFNNEQFF
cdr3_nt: TGTGCCCTAGGGGACTTCAACAATGAGCAGTTCTTC

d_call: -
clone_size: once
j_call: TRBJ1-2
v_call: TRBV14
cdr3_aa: CASSQQTVTNYGYTF
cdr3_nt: TGTGCCAGCAGCCAACAAACAGTTACTAACTATGGCTACACCTTC

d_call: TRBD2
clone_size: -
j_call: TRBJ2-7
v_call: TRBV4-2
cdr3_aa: CASSPRGTSGEQYF
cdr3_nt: TGTGCCAGCAGCCCCCGCGGGACTAGCGGCGAGCAGTACTTC

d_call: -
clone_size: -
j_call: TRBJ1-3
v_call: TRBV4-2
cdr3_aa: CASSQGGQVISGNTIYF
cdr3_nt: TGTGCCAGCAGCCAAGGGGGTCAGGTCATCTCTGGAAACACCATATATTTT

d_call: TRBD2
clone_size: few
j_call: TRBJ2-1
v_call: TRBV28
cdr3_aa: CASTSSGMDEQFF
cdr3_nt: TGTGCCAGCACGTCTAGCGGTATGGATGAGCAGTTCTTC

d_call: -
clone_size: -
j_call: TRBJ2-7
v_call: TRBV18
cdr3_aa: CASSSLQGEQVRQYF
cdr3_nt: TGTGCCAGCTCAAGCCTACAGGGAGAACAGGTTCGGCAGTACTTC

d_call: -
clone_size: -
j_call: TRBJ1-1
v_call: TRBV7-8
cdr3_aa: CASSRTSGGSTEAFF
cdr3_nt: TGTGCCAGCAGCCGGACATCGGGCGGGAGCACTGAAGCTTTCTTT

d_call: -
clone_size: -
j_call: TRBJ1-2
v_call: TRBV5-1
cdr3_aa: CASSKAEGRAYGYTF
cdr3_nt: TGCGCCTCCAGTAAGGCAGAGGGGCGTGCCTATGGCTACACCTTC

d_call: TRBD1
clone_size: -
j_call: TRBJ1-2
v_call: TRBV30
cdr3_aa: CAWSIQQGGYTF
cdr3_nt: TGTGCCTGGAGTATTCAACAGGGGGGCTACACCTTC

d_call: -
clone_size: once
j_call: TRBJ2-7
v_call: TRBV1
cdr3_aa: CTSSQDLGGNRYEQYF
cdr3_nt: TGCACCAGCAGCCAAGATCTAGGCGGGAACCGCTACGAGCAGTACTTC

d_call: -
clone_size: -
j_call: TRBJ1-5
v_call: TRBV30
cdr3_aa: CAWSVGSVPNQPQHF
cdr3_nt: TGTGCCTGGAGTGTAGGAAGCGTGCCCAATCAGCCCCAGCATTTT

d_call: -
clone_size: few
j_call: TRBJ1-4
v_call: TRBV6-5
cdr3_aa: CASSRTAKAEKLFF
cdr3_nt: TGTGCCAGCAGCCGGACAGCCAAAGCCGAAAAACTGTTTTTT

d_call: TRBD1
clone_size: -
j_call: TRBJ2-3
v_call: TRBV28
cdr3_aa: CASSSPGQGLDTQYF
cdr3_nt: TGTGCCAGCAGTTCTCCGGGACAGGGTTTAGATACGCAGTATTTT

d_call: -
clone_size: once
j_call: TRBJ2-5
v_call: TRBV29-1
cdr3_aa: CSVEGGSAGEYQETQYF
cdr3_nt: TGCAGCGTTGAAGGTGGTTCCGCAGGGGAGTACCAAGAGACCCAGTACTTC

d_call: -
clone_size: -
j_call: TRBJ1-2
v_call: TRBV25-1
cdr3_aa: CASSEGGAYGYTF
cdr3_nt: TGTGCCAGCAGTGAAGGGGGCGCCTATGGCTACACCTTC

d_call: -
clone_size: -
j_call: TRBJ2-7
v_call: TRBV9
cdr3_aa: CASSGGDYEQYF
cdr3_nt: TGTGCCAGCAGCGGGGGGGATTACGAGCAGTACTTC

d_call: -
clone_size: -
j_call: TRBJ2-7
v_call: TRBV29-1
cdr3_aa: CSVEGAGQTYEQYF
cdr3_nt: TGCAGCGTCGAAGGGGCGGGACAGACCTACGAGCAGTACTTC

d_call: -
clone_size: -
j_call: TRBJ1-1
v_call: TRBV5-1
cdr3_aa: CASSLDLMGGNTEAFF
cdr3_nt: TGCGCCAGCAGCCTTGACCTGATGGGGGGTAACACTGAAGCTTTCTTT

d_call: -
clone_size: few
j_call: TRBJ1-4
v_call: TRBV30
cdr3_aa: CAWSRGINEKLFF
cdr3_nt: TGTGCCTGGAGCCGGGGGATTAATGAAAAACTGTTTTTT

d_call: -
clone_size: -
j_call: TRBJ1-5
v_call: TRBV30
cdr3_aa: CAWSSQANQPQHF
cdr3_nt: TGTGCCTGGAGTTCACAGGCTAATCAGCCCCAGCATTTT

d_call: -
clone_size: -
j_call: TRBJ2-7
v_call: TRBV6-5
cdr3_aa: CASRWTSSYEQYF
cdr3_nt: TGTGCCAGCAGGTGGACGTCCTCCTACGAGCAGTACTTC

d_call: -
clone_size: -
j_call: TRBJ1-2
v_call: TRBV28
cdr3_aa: CASSSNVNYGYTF
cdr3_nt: TGTGCCAGCAGTTCAAACGTGAACTATGGCTACACCTTC

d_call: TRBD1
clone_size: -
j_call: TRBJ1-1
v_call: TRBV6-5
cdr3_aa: CASSYRGRAFF
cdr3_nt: TGTGCCAGCAGTTACAGGGGGCGAGCTTTCTTT

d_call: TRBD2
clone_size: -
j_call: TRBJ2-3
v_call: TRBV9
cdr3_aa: CASSVGLAGGDDTQYF
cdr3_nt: TGTGCCAGCAGCGTAGGTTTAGCGGGTGGGGACGATACGCAGTATTTT

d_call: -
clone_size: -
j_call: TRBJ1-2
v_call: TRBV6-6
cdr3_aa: CASTNRGGYTF
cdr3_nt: TGTGCCAGCACCAACCGTGGAGGCTACACCTTC

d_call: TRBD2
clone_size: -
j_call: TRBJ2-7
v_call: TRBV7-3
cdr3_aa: CASSPQREHEQYF
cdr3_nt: TGTGCCAGCAGCCCCCAGCGGGAACACGAGCAGTACTTC

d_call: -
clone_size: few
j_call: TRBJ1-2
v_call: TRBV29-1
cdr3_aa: CSVVARNYGYTF
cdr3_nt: TGCAGCGTTGTTGCCAGAAACTATGGCTACACCTTC

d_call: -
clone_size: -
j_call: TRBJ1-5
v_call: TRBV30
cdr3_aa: CAWNSGFNQPQHF
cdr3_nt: TGTGCCTGGAACTCAGGGTTCAATCAGCCCCAGCATTTT